The rows below give T cell receptor beta chains drawn from one sample of a study of cytomegalovirus exposure and HLA in healthy donors. Measured with immunoSEQ multiplex PCR; TCRdb has only the in-frame clones, and not every one. Of some 140,000 clones listed, approximately 80% are singletons. Sequences were obtained from PBMCs. The source of these receptors is a man in his thirties or forties in good health and CMV-seropositive. The CDR3 runs from the conserved cysteine through the conserved F or W. Each record gives: CDR3 length, D gene, J gene, V gene, clone size, CDR3 protein, CDR3 DNA. A D gene is named only where the DNA matches it firmly. Size tells how often a clone was seen (once, few, many) or the class of an expanded clone, and some rows leave it out.

length: 15; D: TRBD1; J: TRBJ1-1; V: TRBV5-1; size: NA; CDR3: CASSGDGTGYTEAFF; DNA: TGCGCCAGCAGCGGAGACGGGACAGGCTACACTGAAGCTTTCTTT
length: 15; D: TRBD2; J: TRBJ2-7; V: TRBV7-2; size: NA; CDR3: CASSTESGRGNEQYF; DNA: TGTGCCAGCAGCACCGAAAGCGGGAGGGGCAACGAGCAGTACTTC
length: 14; D: NA; J: TRBJ2-5; V: TRBV7-8; size: NA; CDR3: CASSLGGIQETQYF; DNA: TGTGCCAGCAGCTTAGGGGGCATCCAAGAGACCCAGTACTTC
length: 17; D: NA; J: TRBJ1-1; V: TRBV7-9; size: NA; CDR3: CASSLPPSEVTGTEAFF; DNA: TGTGCCAGCAGCTTGCCTCCTTCTGAAGTGACGGGCACTGAAGCTTTCTTT
length: 14; D: TRBD2; J: TRBJ2-7; V: TRBV9; size: once; CDR3: CASSVTGLAYEQYF; DNA: TGTGCCAGCAGCGTAACAGGACTAGCCTACGAGCAGTACTTC
length: 14; D: NA; J: TRBJ2-7; V: TRBV5-6; size: NA; CDR3: CASSFWTPPYEQYF; DNA: TGTGCCAGCAGCTTTTGGACTCCTCCCTACGAGCAGTACTTC
length: 16; D: NA; J: TRBJ1-2; V: TRBV28; size: NA; CDR3: CASSPPGTKANYGYTF; DNA: TGTGCCAGCAGCCCCCCCGGGACAAAAGCTAACTATGGCTACACCTTC
length: 14; D: NA; J: TRBJ1-2; V: TRBV7-9; size: NA; CDR3: CASSLEQDAYGCTF; DNA: TGTGCCAGCAGCTTAGAACAGGACGCTTATGGCTGCACCTTC
length: 15; D: NA; J: TRBJ1-3; V: TRBV9; size: NA; CDR3: CASSAGRGSGNTIYF; DNA: TGTGCCAGCAGCGCGGGGAGGGGCTCTGGAAACACCATATATTTT
length: 17; D: NA; J: TRBJ1-5; V: TRBV6-1; size: NA; CDR3: CASSVTRQLYSNQPQHF; DNA: TGTGCCAGCAGTGTCACAAGACAGCTCTATAGCAATCAGCCCCAGCATTTT
length: 11; D: NA; J: TRBJ2-1; V: TRBV7-9; size: NA; CDR3: CASSDSNEQFF; DNA: TGTGCCAGCAGCGATAGCAATGAGCAGTTCTTC
length: 16; D: NA; J: TRBJ1-1; V: TRBV28; size: NA; CDR3: CASSLAGRGQDTEAFF; DNA: TGTGCCAGCAGTTTGGCAGGGCGGGGGCAGGACACTGAAGCTTTCTTT
length: 13; D: NA; J: TRBJ2-7; V: TRBV23-1; size: NA; CDR3: CASSQSKSYEQYF; DNA: TGCGCCAGCAGTCAATCGAAGAGCTACGAGCAGTACTTC
length: 13; D: NA; J: TRBJ1-1; V: TRBV6-1; size: NA; CDR3: CASSDDRNTEAFF; DNA: TGTGCCAGCAGTGACGACAGAAACACTGAAGCTTTCTTT
length: 15; D: TRBD2; J: TRBJ2-3; V: TRBV2; size: NA; CDR3: CAPKGLAGDADTQYF; DNA: TGTGCCCCCAAGGGACTAGCGGGAGATGCAGATACGCAGTATTTT
length: 14; D: NA; J: TRBJ2-3; V: TRBV7-9; size: NA; CDR3: CASSLSGSTDTQYF; DNA: TGTGCCAGCAGCTTAAGCGGGAGCACAGATACGCAGTATTTT
length: 15; D: TRBD2; J: TRBJ2-3; V: TRBV5-4; size: NA; CDR3: CASTLTSGKSDTQYF; DNA: TGTGCCAGCACCCTGACTAGCGGGAAAAGCGATACGCAGTATTTT
length: 15; D: TRBD2; J: TRBJ2-3; V: TRBV28; size: few; CDR3: CASSPNGLVTDTQYF; DNA: TGTGCCAGCAGTCCAAATGGACTAGTTACAGATACGCAGTATTTT
length: 14; D: NA; J: TRBJ1-2; V: TRBV29-1; size: NA; CDR3: CSVESEEGNYGYTF; DNA: TGCAGCGTTGAATCTGAGGAAGGAAACTATGGCTACACCTTC
length: 14; D: NA; J: TRBJ1-2; V: TRBV19; size: NA; CDR3: CASSMGLINYGYTF; DNA: TGTGCCAGTAGTATGGGACTCATTAACTATGGCTACACCTTC
length: 16; D: NA; J: TRBJ2-3; V: TRBV18; size: few; CDR3: CASSPSERTSTDTQYF; DNA: TGTGCCAGCTCACCATCTGAGCGGACTAGCACAGATACGCAGTATTTT
length: 15; D: TRBD1; J: TRBJ1-4; V: TRBV14; size: NA; CDR3: CASSADRATNEKLFF; DNA: TGTGCCAGCAGCGCCGACAGGGCTACTAATGAAAAACTGTTTTTT
length: 14; D: NA; J: TRBJ2-1; V: TRBV2; size: NA; CDR3: CASSFRRSYNEQFF; DNA: TGTGCCAGTAGCTTCCGGCGCTCCTACAATGAGCAGTTCTTC
length: 14; D: NA; J: TRBJ1-1; V: TRBV7-9; size: NA; CDR3: CASSNYAVRGEAFF; DNA: TGTGCCAGCAGCAATTACGCCGTTAGGGGTGAAGCTTTCTTT
length: 12; D: NA; J: TRBJ2-5; V: TRBV29-1; size: NA; CDR3: CSVEDRGGTQYF; DNA: TGCAGCGTTGAAGATCGAGGGGGGACCCAGTACTTC
length: 12; D: NA; J: TRBJ2-2; V: TRBV7-3; size: NA; CDR3: CASSFRFGELFF; DNA: TGTGCCAGCAGCTTCAGGTTCGGGGAGCTGTTTTTT
length: 15; D: TRBD1; J: TRBJ1-5; V: TRBV5-6; size: NA; CDR3: CASSSTGSGNQPQHF; DNA: TGTGCCAGCAGCTCGACAGGGAGCGGCAATCAGCCCCAGCATTTT
length: 15; D: TRBD2; J: TRBJ2-1; V: TRBV10-3; size: NA; CDR3: CAISRLAGVQDEQFF; DNA: TGTGCCATCAGCCGACTAGCGGGAGTGCAGGATGAGCAGTTCTTC
length: 14; D: NA; J: TRBJ1-1; V: TRBV28; size: NA; CDR3: CASSLGQLNTEAFF; DNA: TGTGCCAGCAGTTTGGGGCAGCTCAACACTGAAGCTTTCTTT
length: 16; D: TRBD1; J: TRBJ1-5; V: TRBV18; size: NA; CDR3: CASSPRDRGGDQPQHF; DNA: TGTGCCAGCTCACCGAGGGACAGGGGGGGGGATCAGCCCCAGCATTTT
length: 15; D: TRBD1; J: TRBJ2-1; V: TRBV7-6; size: few; CDR3: CASSASGTGRNEQFF; DNA: TGTGCCAGCAGCGCGTCCGGGACAGGGCGCAATGAGCAGTTCTTC
length: 15; D: TRBD2; J: TRBJ2-5; V: TRBV7-9; size: NA; CDR3: CASSLELAGGETQYF; DNA: TGTGCCAGCAGCTTAGAGCTAGCGGGAGGGGAGACCCAGTACTTC
length: 13; D: TRBD1; J: TRBJ2-7; V: TRBV2; size: NA; CDR3: CATGTGATYEQYF; DNA: TGTGCCACCGGGACAGGGGCCACCTACGAGCAGTACTTC
length: 15; D: TRBD1; J: TRBJ2-5; V: TRBV5-6; size: NA; CDR3: CASSLGTGRVLAQYF; DNA: TGTGCCAGCAGCTTAGGGACAGGGCGGGTTTTGGCCCAGTACTTC
length: 16; D: NA; J: TRBJ2-3; V: TRBV9; size: once; CDR3: CASSGRTAASTDTQYF; DNA: TGTGCCAGCAGCGGGCGGACAGCGGCTAGCACAGATACGCAGTATTTT
length: 15; D: NA; J: TRBJ2-1; V: TRBV5-1; size: NA; CDR3: CASSLDGQYLNEQFF; DNA: TGCGCCAGCAGCTTGGACGGACAGTACCTCAATGAGCAGTTCTTC
length: 12; D: NA; J: TRBJ2-7; V: TRBV28; size: NA; CDR3: CASRSGSYEQYF; DNA: TGTGCCAGCAGGTCAGGCTCCTACGAGCAGTACTTC
length: 16; D: TRBD2; J: TRBJ2-3; V: TRBV5-1; size: NA; CDR3: CASSLALAGPTDTQYF; DNA: TGCGCCAGCAGCTTGGCCCTAGCGGGGCCTACAGATACGCAGTATTTT
length: 13; D: NA; J: TRBJ1-1; V: TRBV19; size: NA; CDR3: CASKLAGNTEAFF; DNA: TGTGCCAGTAAGTTGGCGGGGAACACTGAAGCTTTCTTT
length: 15; D: NA; J: TRBJ1-5; V: TRBV25-1; size: NA; CDR3: CASSDGQGSNQPQHF; DNA: TGTGCCAGCAGTGATGGGCAGGGAAGCAATCAGCCCCAGCATTTT
length: 16; D: TRBD2; J: TRBJ2-3; V: TRBV29-1; size: NA; CDR3: CSVEGGLAGSTDTQYF; DNA: TGCAGCGTTGAGGGGGGACTAGCGGGAAGCACAGATACGCAGTATTTT
length: 16; D: TRBD1; J: TRBJ2-7; V: TRBV10-3; size: once; CDR3: CAISYSLGQGTGEQYF; DNA: TGTGCCATCAGTTACTCCCTTGGACAGGGAACGGGCGAGCAGTACTTC
length: 11; D: TRBD2; J: TRBJ2-1; V: TRBV20-1; size: NA; CDR3: CSARTSGKQFF; DNA: TGCAGTGCAAGGACTAGCGGGAAGCAGTTCTTC
length: 15; D: TRBD1; J: TRBJ1-4; V: TRBV7-9; size: NA; CDR3: CSSSFADRGNEKLFF; DNA: TGTTCCAGCAGCTTTGCGGACAGGGGGAATGAAAAACTGTTTTTT
length: 13; D: NA; J: TRBJ1-1; V: TRBV6-1; size: NA; CDR3: CATTQQGRTEAFF; DNA: TGTGCCACCACCCAACAGGGCCGGACTGAAGCTTTCTTT
length: 14; D: NA; J: TRBJ2-3; V: TRBV28; size: NA; CDR3: CASSLGSPSDTQYF; DNA: TGTGCCAGCAGTTTGGGCTCCCCATCTGATACGCAGTATTTT
length: 14; D: NA; J: TRBJ1-5; V: TRBV19; size: NA; CDR3: CASSIDKNNQPQHF; DNA: TGTGCCAGTAGTATAGACAAAAACAATCAGCCCCAGCATTTT
length: 13; D: NA; J: TRBJ2-5; V: TRBV7-2; size: once; CDR3: CASSFGAQETQYF; DNA: TGTGCCAGCAGCTTCGGAGCCCAAGAGACCCAGTACTTC
length: 16; D: NA; J: TRBJ2-5; V: TRBV28; size: NA; CDR3: CASSFPGTPDQETQYF; DNA: TGTGCCAGCAGTTTCCCCGGGACTCCAGACCAAGAGACCCAGTACTTC
length: 13; D: TRBD2; J: TRBJ2-1; V: TRBV10-3; size: once; CDR3: CAISDGTNNEQFF; DNA: TGTGCCATTTCCGACGGGACTAACAATGAGCAGTTCTTC